Each of the 23 T cell receptor beta chains below was sequenced from the same sample in a study of control samples from healthy donors and cancer patients. Sequenced by immunoSEQ multiplex PCR; TCRdb stores in-frame clones only, minus some. The data show tens of thousands of clones, roughly 93% seen once. The sample comprised blood. The receptor set was obtained from a woman aged 25 to 39 in good health.

The gene calls are TRBV6-6 and TRBJ2-3; D is uncertain. CDR3 length: 14 residues. The germline V and J ends were trimmed by 4 bases and 1 base, with 9 bases remaining between them. The germline V gene has CDR1 MNHNY and CDR2 SVGAGI (reference sequence). The CDR3 loop reads CASSLPVRTDTQYF. The CDR3 bases are TGTGCCAGCAGTTTACCGGTCCGCACAGATACGCAGTATTTT.

This rearrangement joins TRBV7-9 to TRBJ1-1; 7 positions match TRBD1. This CDR3 contains 14 residues. V trimming: 5 bases; J trimming: 4 bases; junction bases outside the gene matches: 7. Germline CDR1 and CDR2: SEHNR and FQNEAQ (reference sequence). This CDR3 reads CASSDKGGGTEAFF. DNA of the CDR3: TGTGCCAGCAGCGACAAAGGGGGCGGCACTGAAGCTTTCTTT.

This chain links TRBV24-1 with TRBJ2-3, with unresolved D. The CDR3 is made up of 14 amino acids. Germline lookup yields CDR1 KGHDR and CDR2 SFDVKD. Trimming took off 5 bases at V and 6 bases at J, with 14 bases between the two ends. The CDR3 spells CATSAPTRRDTQYF. CDR3 DNA: TGTGCCACCAGTGCACCGACCAGGCGGGATACGCAGTATTTT.

The chain is built from TRBV10-3 and TRBJ1-5, with 7 bases that match TRBD1. V was pared by 6 bases and J by 3 bases, with 2 bases of the junction left unmatched. CDR1 ENHRY and CDR2 SYGVKD come from the germline V gene. This CDR3 contains 13 residues. This chain's CDR3 is CAIRQGFNQPQHF. In DNA form, the CDR3 reads TGTGCCATCAGACAGGGGTTCAATCAGCCCCAGCATTTT.

This chain connects TRBV10-1 to TRBJ2-7, with D perhaps TRBD1 (5 bases). Germline loops: CDR1 WNHNN, CDR2 SYGVQD (reference sequence). The CDR3 is made up of 12 amino acids. The ends were cut back, 7 bases at V and 3 bases at J, with 10 bases in the middle. CDR3 amino acids: CASKWGYYEQYF. In DNA form, the CDR3 reads TGCGCCAGCAAATGGGGCTACTACGAGCAGTACTTC.

This chain links TRBV3-1 (or the pseudogene TRBV3-2) with TRBJ2-7; 7 bases line up with TRBD1. Unmatched junction bases numbered 12, after V lost 3 bases and J lost 7 bases. This CDR3 comprises 15 residues. Germline lookup yields CDR1 LGHDT and CDR2 YNNKEL (reference sequence). Here the CDR3 reads CASSHPGTELGEQYF. CDR3 DNA: TGTGCCAGCAGCCACCCCGGGACAGAATTAGGGGAGCAGTACTTC.

The CDR3 is CASRGTRNTGELFF. In DNA, the CDR3 is TGTGCCAGCCGCGGGACTCGCAACACCGGGGAGCTGTTTTTT. The chain is built from TRBV6-6 and TRBJ2-2; a possible D gene is TRBD2 (6 bases). The V gene lost 8 bases and the J gene lost 2 bases, with 12 bases spanning the gap. This CDR3 comprises 14 residues. Looked up from germline, CDR1 is MNHNY and CDR2 is SVGAGI (reference sequence).

This rearrangement joins TRBV27 to TRBJ1-2; 10 bases agree with TRBD1. The CDR3 extends over 15 amino acids. Germline CDR1 MNHEY, CDR2 SMNVEV (reference sequence). J lost 7 bases, V lost 4 bases, and 9 bases had no gene match. For the CDR3, the DNA is TGTGCCAGCAGTTCAGCCGGGACAGGGGAAGCTGGCTACACCTTC. This sequence encodes CASSSAGTGEAGYTF.

This chain connects TRBV25-1 to TRBJ2-2; no clear D. V lost 1 base to trimming and J lost 1 base, with 7 bases between them. CDR3 length equals 15 residues. Germline CDR1 is MGHDK and CDR2 is SYGVNS. The CDR3 nucleotides are TGTGCCAGCAGTGAATCCTCGAGGAACACCGGGGAGCTGTTTTTT. Translation gives CASSESSRNTGELFF.

The chain uses TRBV19 and TRBJ2-2; either TRBD1 or TRBD2 may supply D (5 bases each). V gave up 7 bases and J gave up 4 bases, with 16 bases separating them. The germline gives CDR1 LNHDA, CDR2 SQIVND (reference sequence). The CDR3 covers 15 residues. The CDR3 coding sequence is TGTGCCAGTACCCTCGGGACGGCCCGCACCGGGGAGCTGTTTTTT. Protein sequence: CASTLGTARTGELFF. Combining the CDR3 with reference TRBV19 and TRBJ2-2 gives the whole variable domain DGGITQSPKYLFRKEGQNVTLSCEQNLNHDAMYWYRQDPGQGLRLIYYSQIVNDFQKGDIAEGYSVSREKKESFPLTVTSAQKNPTAFYLCASTLGTARTGELFFGEGSRLTVL.

This chain links TRBV19 with TRBJ1-3; 8 nucleotides match TRBD1. The CDR3 loop spans 17 amino acids. V was pared by 7 bases and J by 2 bases, with 13 bases of the junction left unmatched. The germline CDR1 and CDR2 sequences are LNHDA and SQIVND (reference sequence). The CDR3 protein is CASTRGGDRGPGNTIYF. DNA for the CDR3: TGTGCCAGTACCCGAGGGGGCGACAGGGGACCTGGAAACACCATATATTTT. Based on the CDR3 plus reference TRBV19 and TRBJ1-3, the full variable domain is DGGITQSPKYLFRKEGQNVTLSCEQNLNHDAMYWYRQDPGQGLRLIYYSQIVNDFQKGDIAEGYSVSREKKESFPLTVTSAQKNPTAFYLCASTRGGDRGPGNTIYFGEGSWLTVV.

The chain employs TRBV7-9 and TRBJ1-4, with D unresolved. Trimming took off 8 bases at V and 2 bases at J, with 6 bases between the two ends. The CDR3 runs to 12 residues. Germline-derived CDR1 and CDR2 are SEHNR and FQNEAQ (reference sequence). The CDR3 region has the DNA TGTGCCAGCCATTCCACTAATGAAAAACTGTTTTTT. This gives the protein CASHSTNEKLFF. The full variable domain, its missing parts supplied by reference TRBV7-9 and TRBJ1-4, is DTGVSQNPRHKITKRGQNVTFRCDPISEHNRLYWYRQTLGQGPEFLTYFQNEAQLEKSRLLSDRFSAERPKGSFSTLEIQRTEQGDSAMYLCASHSTNEKLFFGSGTQLSVL.

The J gene is TRBJ1-4, the V gene TRBV20-1; 7 nucleotides align to TRBD1. The CDR3 has 15 amino acids. Germline CDR1 is DFQATT and CDR2 is SNEGSKA (reference sequence). J lost 7 bases, V lost 3 bases, and 11 bases had no gene match. CDR3 amino acids: CSASRETGWGEKLFF. CDR3 nucleotides: TGCAGTGCTAGTCGGGAGACAGGGTGGGGTGAAAAACTGTTTTTT.

The chain joins TRBV6-6 to TRBJ2-7; D is ambiguous. Between the trimmed V and J ends, which lost 5 bases and 6 bases, there was a span of 11 bases. CDR1 MNHNY and CDR2 SVGAGI come from the germline V gene (reference sequence). The length of the CDR3 is 12 residues. Here the CDR3 reads CASSHRAPEQYF. The CDR3 nucleotides read TGTGCCAGCAGTCACAGAGCGCCCGAGCAGTACTTC.

The chain has TRBV9 and TRBJ2-2; D is uncertain. Germline CDR1 SGDLS, CDR2 YYNGEE. Trimming pared 4 bases from V and 7 bases from J, leaving 8 bases between. CDR3 length equals 12 residues. The CDR3 reads CASSFAVGELFF. For the CDR3, the DNA is TGTGCCAGCAGCTTTGCCGTCGGGGAGCTGTTTTTT.

This chain uses TRBV19 with TRBJ1-1; the D gene is possibly TRBD1 (5 bases). This CDR3 is 13 amino acids long. Germline V gene lookup returns CDR1 LNHDA and CDR2 SQIVND (reference sequence). With 2 bases removed from V and 2 bases from J, the gap between germline ends came to 6 bases. The CDR3 loop is CASSIWDNTEAFF. The CDR3 region has the DNA TGTGCCAGTAGTATATGGGACAACACTGAAGCTTTCTTT.

The rearrangement links TRBV5-5 to TRBJ2-7; TRBD1 agrees at 8 bases. Germline CDR1 reads SGHKS; CDR2 reads YYEKEE (reference sequence). CDR3 length: 15 residues. The junction had 8 bases not matched to a gene; V was cut back by 4 bases and J by 2 bases. The CDR3 reads CASSPTGGRTYEQYF. The CDR3 DNA sequence: TGTGCCAGCAGCCCCACAGGGGGTCGAACCTACGAGCAGTACTTC. Drawing the rest from reference TRBV5-5 and TRBJ2-7, the complete variable domain is DAGVTQSPTHLIKTRGQQVTLRCSPISGHKSVSWYQQVLGQGPQFIFQYYEKEERGRGNFPDRFSARQFPNYSSELNVNALLLGDSALYLCASSPTGGRTYEQYFGPGTRLTVT.

This rearrangement joins TRBV5-4 to TRBJ1-2; D possibly corresponds to TRBD1 (6 bases). The germline V gene has CDR1 SGHNT and CDR2 YYREEE (reference sequence). This CDR3 spans 14 amino acids. V lost 5 bases, J lost 8 bases, and 19 bases lay in between. The CDR3 protein is CASSSGDNWRGYTF. Written as DNA, the CDR3 is TGTGCCAGCAGTTCCGGGGACAATTGGAGGGGCTACACCTTC. The full variable domain, with the rest looked up from reference TRBV5-4 and TRBJ1-2, is ETGVTQSPTHLIKTRGQQVTLRCSSQSGHNTVSWYQQALGQGPQFIFQYYREEENGRGNFPPRFSGLQFPNYSSELNVNALELDDSALYLCASSSGDNWRGYTFGSGTRLTVV.

This clone has a handful of counts. This sequence joins TRBV3-1 (or the pseudogene TRBV3-2) and TRBJ2-7, with a tentative D call TRBD2 (6 bases). V lost 5 bases to trimming and J lost 2 bases, with 13 bases between them. The CDR3 is made up of 14 amino acids. The germline CDR1 and CDR2 sequences are LGHDT and YNNKEL (reference sequence). Here the CDR3 DNA reads TGTGCCAGCAGCGCCTCTAGCGCTACCTACGAGCAGTACTTC. Protein: CASSASSATYEQYF.

In DNA, the CDR3 is TGTGCCAGCAGCCCCACAGGGACCCCAACTGAAGCTTTCTTT. This codes for CASSPTGTPTEAFF. This chain joins TRBV9 and TRBJ1-1; possible D gene TRBD1, 6 bases. The CDR3 extends over 14 amino acids. Germline loops: CDR1 SGDLS, CDR2 YYNGEE. V was cut by 4 bases and J by 5 bases, with 15 bases left in between.

This chain links TRBV6-5 with TRBJ2-3; D not certain. Germline V CDR1 and CDR2: MNHEY, SVGAGI. Trimming shortened V by 7 bases and J by 6 bases, and 8 bases separated the two germline ends. This CDR3 contains 11 residues. The CDR3 loop reads CASKSGDTQYF. Here the CDR3 DNA reads TGTGCCAGCAAGTCCGGGGATACGCAGTATTTT.

This clone was found once. The chain couples TRBV11-2 to TRBJ1-3; 7 bases map to TRBD1. Germline V gene lookup returns CDR1 SGHAT and CDR2 FQNNGV. CDR3 length: 18 amino acids. Trimming at V came to 3 bases and at J to 3 bases, leaving 14 bases not matched to a gene. For the CDR3, the DNA is TGTGCCAGCAGCTTTGGAGGGACAGTTCCGTCTCTTGGAAACACCATATATTTT. Translating it yields CASSFGGTVPSLGNTIYF.

The V gene is TRBV6-5, the J gene TRBJ2-5; weak D call: TRBD2 (5 bases). The V gene's germline CDR1 is MNHEY and CDR2 SVGAGI. This CDR3 is 14 amino acids long. The V and J ends lost 7 bases and 9 bases respectively, with 21 bases between them. The CDR3 here is CASTPPGSPKAQYF. The CDR3 DNA reads TGTGCCAGCACCCCGCCGGGGTCCCCCAAGGCCCAGTACTTC.